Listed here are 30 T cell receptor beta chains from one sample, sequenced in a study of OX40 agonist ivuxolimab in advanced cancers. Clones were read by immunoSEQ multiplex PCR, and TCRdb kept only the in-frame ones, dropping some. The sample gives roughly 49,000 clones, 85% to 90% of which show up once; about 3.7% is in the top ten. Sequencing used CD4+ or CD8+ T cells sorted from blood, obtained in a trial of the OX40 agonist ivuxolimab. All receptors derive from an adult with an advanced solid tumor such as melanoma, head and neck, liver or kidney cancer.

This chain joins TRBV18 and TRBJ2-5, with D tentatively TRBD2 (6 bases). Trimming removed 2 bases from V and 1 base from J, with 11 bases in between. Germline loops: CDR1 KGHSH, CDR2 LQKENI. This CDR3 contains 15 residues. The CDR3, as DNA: TGTGCCAGCTCACCATTCCTAGCGAGCCAAGAGACCCAGTACTTC. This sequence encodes CASSPFLASQETQYF.

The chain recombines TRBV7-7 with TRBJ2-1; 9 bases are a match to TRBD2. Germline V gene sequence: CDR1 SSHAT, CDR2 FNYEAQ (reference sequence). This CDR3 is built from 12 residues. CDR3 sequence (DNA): TGTGCTAGCGGGGGCATAAACAATGAGCAGTTCTTC. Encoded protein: CASGGINNEQFF.

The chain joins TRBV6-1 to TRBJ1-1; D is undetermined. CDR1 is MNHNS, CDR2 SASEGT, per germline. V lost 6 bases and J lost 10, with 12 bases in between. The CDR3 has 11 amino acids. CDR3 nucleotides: TGTGCCAGCAGGGAGGAGGTGAGAGCTTTCTTT. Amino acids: CASREEVRAFF.

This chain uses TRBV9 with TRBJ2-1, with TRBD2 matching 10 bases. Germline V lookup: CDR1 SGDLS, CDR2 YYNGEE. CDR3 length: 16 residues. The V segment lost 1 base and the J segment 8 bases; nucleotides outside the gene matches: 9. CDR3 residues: CASSVLSSSGSHEQFF. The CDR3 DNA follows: TGTGCCAGCAGCGTATTATCTTCTAGCGGGAGCCATGAGCAGTTCTTC.

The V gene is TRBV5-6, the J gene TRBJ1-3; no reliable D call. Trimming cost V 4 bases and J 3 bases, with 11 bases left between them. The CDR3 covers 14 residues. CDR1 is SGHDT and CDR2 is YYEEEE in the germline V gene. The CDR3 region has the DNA TGTGCCAGCAGCCTTACAGTGATTGGAAACACCATATATTTT. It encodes CASSLTVIGNTIYF.

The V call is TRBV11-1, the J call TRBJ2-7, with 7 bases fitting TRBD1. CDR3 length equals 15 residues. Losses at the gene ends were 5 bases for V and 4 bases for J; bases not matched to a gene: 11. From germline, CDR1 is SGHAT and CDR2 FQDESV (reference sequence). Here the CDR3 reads CASSHQTGIGYEQYF. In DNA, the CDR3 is TGTGCCAGCAGCCATCAGACAGGGATAGGTTACGAGCAGTACTTC.

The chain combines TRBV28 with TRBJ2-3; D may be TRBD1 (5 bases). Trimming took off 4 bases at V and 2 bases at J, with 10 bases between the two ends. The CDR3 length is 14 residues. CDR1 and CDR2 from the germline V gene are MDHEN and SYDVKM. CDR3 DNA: TGTGCCAGCAGTTATACAGGAAACACAGATACGCAGTATTTT. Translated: CASSYTGNTDTQYF. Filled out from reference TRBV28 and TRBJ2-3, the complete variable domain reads DVKVTQSSRYLVKRTGEKVFLECVQDMDHENMFWYRQDPGLGLRLIYFSYDVKMKEKGDIPEGYSVSREKKERFSLILESASTNQTSMYLCASSYTGNTDTQYFGPGTRLTVL.

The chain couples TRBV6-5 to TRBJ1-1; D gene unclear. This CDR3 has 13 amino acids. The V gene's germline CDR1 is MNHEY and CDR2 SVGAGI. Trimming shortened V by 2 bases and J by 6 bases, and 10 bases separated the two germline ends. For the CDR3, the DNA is TGTGCCAGCAGTTACGCCGGGAGGCCTGAAGCTTTCTTT. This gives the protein CASSYAGRPEAFF.

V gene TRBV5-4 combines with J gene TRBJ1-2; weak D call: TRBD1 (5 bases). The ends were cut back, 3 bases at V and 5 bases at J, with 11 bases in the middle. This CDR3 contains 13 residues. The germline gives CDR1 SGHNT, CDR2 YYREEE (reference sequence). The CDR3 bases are TGTGCCAGCAGCTCCCCGCGGGGGTATGGCTACACCTTC. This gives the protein CASSSPRGYGYTF.

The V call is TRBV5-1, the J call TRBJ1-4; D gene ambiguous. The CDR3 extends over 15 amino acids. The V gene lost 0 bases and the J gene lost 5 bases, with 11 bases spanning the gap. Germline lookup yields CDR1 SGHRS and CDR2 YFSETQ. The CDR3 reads CASSLALASNEKLFF. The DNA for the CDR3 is TGCGCCAGCAGCTTGGCTTTGGCCTCGAATGAAAAACTGTTTTTT. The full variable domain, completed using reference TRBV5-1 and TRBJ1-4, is KAGVTQTPRYLIKTRGQQVTLSCSPISGHRSVSWYQQTPGQGLQFLFEYFSETQRNKGNFPGRFSGRQFSNSRSEMNVSTLELGDSALYLCASSLALASNEKLFFGSGTQLSVL.

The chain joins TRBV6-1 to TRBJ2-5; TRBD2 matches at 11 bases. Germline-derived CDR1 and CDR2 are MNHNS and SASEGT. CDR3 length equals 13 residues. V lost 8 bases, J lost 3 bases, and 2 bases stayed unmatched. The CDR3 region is CASVGLAEETQYF. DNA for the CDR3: TGTGCCAGCGTGGGACTAGCGGAAGAGACCCAGTACTTC.

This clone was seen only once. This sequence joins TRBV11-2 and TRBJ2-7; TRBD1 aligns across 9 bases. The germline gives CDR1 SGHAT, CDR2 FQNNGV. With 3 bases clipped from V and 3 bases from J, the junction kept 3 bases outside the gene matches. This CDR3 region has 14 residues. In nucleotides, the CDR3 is TGTGCCAGCAGCTTCGGACAGGGGAACTACGAGCAGTACTTC. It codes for CASSFGQGNYEQYF.

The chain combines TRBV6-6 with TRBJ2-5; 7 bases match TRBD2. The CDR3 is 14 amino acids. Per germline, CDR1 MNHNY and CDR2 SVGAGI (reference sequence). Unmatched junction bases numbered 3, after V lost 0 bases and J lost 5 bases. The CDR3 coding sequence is TGTGCCAGCAGTTACTCGAGGGGAGGGGAGACCCAGTACTTC. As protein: CASSYSRGGETQYF.

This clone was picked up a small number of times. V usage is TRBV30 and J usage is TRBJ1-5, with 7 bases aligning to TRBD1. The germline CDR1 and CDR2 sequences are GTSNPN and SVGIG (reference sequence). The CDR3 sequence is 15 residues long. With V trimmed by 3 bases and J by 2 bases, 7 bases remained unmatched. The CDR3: CAWRVPGGGNQPQHF. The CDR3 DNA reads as TGTGCCTGGAGAGTCCCAGGGGGGGGCAATCAGCCCCAGCATTTT.

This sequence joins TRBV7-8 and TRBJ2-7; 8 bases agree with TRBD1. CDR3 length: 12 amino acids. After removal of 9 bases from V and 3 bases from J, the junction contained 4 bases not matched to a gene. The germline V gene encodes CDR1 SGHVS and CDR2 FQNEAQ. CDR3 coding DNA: TGTGCCAGTCAGGGACAGGACTACGAGCAGTACTTC. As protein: CASQGQDYEQYF.

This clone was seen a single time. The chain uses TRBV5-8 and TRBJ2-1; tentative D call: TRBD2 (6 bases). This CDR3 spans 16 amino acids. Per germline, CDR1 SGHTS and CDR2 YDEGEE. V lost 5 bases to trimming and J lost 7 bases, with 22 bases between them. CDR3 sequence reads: CASSPQSWGSGNEQFF. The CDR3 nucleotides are TGTGCCAGCAGTCCACAGAGTTGGGGGAGCGGGAATGAGCAGTTCTTC.

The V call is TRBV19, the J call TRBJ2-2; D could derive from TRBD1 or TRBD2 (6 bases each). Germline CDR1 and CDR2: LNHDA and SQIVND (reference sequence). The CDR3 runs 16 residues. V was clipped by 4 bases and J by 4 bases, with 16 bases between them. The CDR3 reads CASSRSGALFTGELFF. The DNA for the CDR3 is TGTGCCAGTAGTAGGTCGGGGGCTTTATTCACCGGGGAGCTGTTTTTT.

As DNA, the CDR3 is TGTGCCAGCAGCTTAATCCCGAACGAGCAGTACTTC. Encoded protein: CASSLIPNEQYF. The gene calls are TRBV7-9 and TRBJ2-7; D remains ambiguous. Trimming removed 2 bases at V and 5 bases at J, with 7 bases between. The CDR3 is 12 amino acids. Looked up from germline, CDR1 is SEHNR and CDR2 is FQNEAQ (reference sequence). The variable domain in full, with the rest retrieved from reference TRBV7-9 and TRBJ2-7, is DTGVSQNPRHKITKRGQNVTFRCDPISEHNRLYWYRQTLGQGPEFLTYFQNEAQLEKSRLLSDRFSAERPKGSFSTLEIQRTEQGDSAMYLCASSLIPNEQYFGPGTRLTVT.

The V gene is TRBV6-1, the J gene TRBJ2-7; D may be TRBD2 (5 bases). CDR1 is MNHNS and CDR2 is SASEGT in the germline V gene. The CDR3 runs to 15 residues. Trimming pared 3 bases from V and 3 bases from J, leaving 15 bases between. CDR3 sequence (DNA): TGTGCCAGCAGTGACCCGGGAAGGGTTAGCTACGAGCAGTACTTC. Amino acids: CASSDPGRVSYEQYF.

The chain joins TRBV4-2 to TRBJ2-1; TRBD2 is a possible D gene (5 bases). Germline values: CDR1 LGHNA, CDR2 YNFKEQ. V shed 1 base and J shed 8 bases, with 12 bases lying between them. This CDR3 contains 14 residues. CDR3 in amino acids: CASSQVEGFDEQFF. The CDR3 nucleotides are TGTGCCAGCAGCCAAGTTGAGGGCTTCGATGAGCAGTTCTTC.

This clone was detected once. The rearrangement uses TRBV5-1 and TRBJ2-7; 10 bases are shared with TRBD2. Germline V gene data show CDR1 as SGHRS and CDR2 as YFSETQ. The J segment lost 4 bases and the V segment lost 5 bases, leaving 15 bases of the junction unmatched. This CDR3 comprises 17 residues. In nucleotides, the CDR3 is TGCGCCAGCAGTTTAGGATTAGCGGGGGGCCCCTTATACGAGCAGTACTTC. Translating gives CASSLGLAGGPLYEQYF.

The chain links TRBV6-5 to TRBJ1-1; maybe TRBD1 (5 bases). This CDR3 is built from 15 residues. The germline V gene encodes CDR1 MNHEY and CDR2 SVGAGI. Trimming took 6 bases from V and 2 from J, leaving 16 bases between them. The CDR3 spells CASRETATPNTEAFF. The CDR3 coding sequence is TGTGCCAGCAGGGAGACAGCAACTCCCAACACTGAAGCTTTCTTT.

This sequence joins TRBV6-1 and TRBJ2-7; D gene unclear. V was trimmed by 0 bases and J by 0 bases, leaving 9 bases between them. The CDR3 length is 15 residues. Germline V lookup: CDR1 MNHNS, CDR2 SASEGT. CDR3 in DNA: TGTGCCAGCAGTGAAGCAGCTGTGGGCTCCTACGAGCAGTACTTC. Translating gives CASSEAAVGSYEQYF.

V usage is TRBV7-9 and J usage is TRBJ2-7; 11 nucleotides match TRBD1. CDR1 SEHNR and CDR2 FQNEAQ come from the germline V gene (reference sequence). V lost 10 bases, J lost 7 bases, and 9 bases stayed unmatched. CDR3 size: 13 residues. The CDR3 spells CATNVDRGLEQYF. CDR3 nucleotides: TGTGCCACCAACGTGGACAGGGGGCTGGAGCAGTACTTC.

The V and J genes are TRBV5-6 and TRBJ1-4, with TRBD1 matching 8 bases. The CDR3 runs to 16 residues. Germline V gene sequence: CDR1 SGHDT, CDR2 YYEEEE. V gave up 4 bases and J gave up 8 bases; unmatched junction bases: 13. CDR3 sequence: CASSAFQGAGKEKLFF. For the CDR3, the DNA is TGTGCCAGCAGCGCATTTCAGGGGGCGGGTAAGGAAAAACTGTTTTTT.

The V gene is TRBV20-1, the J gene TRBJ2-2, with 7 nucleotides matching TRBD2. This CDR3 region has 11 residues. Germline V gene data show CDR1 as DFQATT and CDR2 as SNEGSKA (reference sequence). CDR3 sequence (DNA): TGCGGCGGGAGACGCACCGGGGAGCTGTTTTTT. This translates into CGGRRTGELFF.

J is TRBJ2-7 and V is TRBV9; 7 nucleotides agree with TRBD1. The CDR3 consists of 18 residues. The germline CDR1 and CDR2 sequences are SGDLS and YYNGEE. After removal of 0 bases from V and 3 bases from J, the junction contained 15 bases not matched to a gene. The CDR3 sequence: CASSVATFVVGQVYEQYF. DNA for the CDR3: TGTGCCAGCAGCGTAGCTACTTTTGTGGTTGGACAGGTCTACGAGCAGTACTTC.

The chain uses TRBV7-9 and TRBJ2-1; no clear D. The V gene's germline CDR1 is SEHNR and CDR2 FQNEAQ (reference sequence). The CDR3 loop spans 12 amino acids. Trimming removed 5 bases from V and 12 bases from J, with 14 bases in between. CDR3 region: CASSERTALQFF. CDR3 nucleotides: TGTGCCAGCAGCGAAAGGACCGCGCTGCAGTTCTTC. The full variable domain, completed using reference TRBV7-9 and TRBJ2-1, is DTGVSQNPRHKITKRGQNVTFRCDPISEHNRLYWYRQTLGQGPEFLTYFQNEAQLEKSRLLSDRFSAERPKGSFSTLEIQRTEQGDSAMYLCASSERTALQFFGPGTRLTVL.

This CDR3 is CASNPGQSYEQYF. Here the CDR3 DNA reads TGTGCCAGTAACCCGGGACAGTCCTACGAGCAGTACTTC. The chain recombines TRBV19 with TRBJ2-7, with 7 bases matching TRBD1. Germline CDR1 and CDR2: LNHDA and SQIVND (reference sequence). CDR3 size: 13 residues. Trimming at V came to 7 bases and at J to 1 base, leaving 4 bases not matched to a gene. Combining the CDR3 with reference TRBV19 and TRBJ2-7 gives the whole variable domain DGGITQSPKYLFRKEGQNVTLSCEQNLNHDAMYWYRQDPGQGLRLIYYSQIVNDFQKGDIAEGYSVSREKKESFPLTVTSAQKNPTAFYLCASNPGQSYEQYFGPGTRLTVT.

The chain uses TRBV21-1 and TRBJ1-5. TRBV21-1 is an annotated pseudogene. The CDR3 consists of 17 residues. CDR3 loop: CASTPREPILGNQPQHF. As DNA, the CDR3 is TGTGCCAGCACTCCTAGGGAACCGATTTTAGGGAATCAGCCCCAGCATTTT.